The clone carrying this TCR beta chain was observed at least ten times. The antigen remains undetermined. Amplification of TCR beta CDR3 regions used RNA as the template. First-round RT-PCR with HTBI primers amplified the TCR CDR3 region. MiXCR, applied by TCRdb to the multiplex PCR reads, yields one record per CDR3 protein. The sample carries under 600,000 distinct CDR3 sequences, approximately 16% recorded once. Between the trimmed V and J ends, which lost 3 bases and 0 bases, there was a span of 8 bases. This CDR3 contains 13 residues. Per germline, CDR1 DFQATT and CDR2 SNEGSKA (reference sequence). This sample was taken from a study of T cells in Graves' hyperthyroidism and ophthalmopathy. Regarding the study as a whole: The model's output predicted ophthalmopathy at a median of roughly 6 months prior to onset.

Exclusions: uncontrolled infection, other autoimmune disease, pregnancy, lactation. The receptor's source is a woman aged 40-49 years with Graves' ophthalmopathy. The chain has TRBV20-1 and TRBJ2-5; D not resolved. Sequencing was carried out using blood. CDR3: CSARGGHQETQYF. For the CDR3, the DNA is TGCAGTGCTAGGGGCGGCCACCAAGAGACCCAGTACTTC.